This T cell receptor beta chain came from a study of cytotoxic CD8 clonotypes in ibrutinib-treated CLL (dated by TCRdb to the early 2020s). Describing the broader study: The cohort had over ten relapsed/refractory and 15 treatment-naive patients; some 17 were IGHV unmutated. Partial responses were observed in roughly 25 patients and complete responses in 2; after a median follow-up of around 64 months, remission was maintained in 15 or so patients and progression was observed in roughly twelve. Response samples were taken after a median of 12 months on treatment, ranging from roughly 6 to 36 months. On average, each sample had approximately 280,000 productive templates and about 89,000 productive rearrangements. Of the 90 or so people in the trial, some 28 had longitudinal samples available. Cryopreserved peripheral blood mononuclear cells were obtained prior to treatment, at the time of response, and at either disease progression or sustained remission. Every sample from remission and from progressive disease was obtained while the patients were still on ibrutinib. Findings and caveats that apply to the study as a whole: Sampling times were not matched between patients in sustained remission and patients whose disease was progressing, and lymph node repertoires were not examined. Public clonotypes were rare and either contracted or stayed stable during treatment, and the rise in clonality at ibrutinib response reflected the expansion of private clonotypes. Clonality increased at ibrutinib response, stayed stable in sustained remission, and fell back toward baseline at progression. Baseline clonality exceeded that of age-matched healthy donors and correlated strongly with circulating CD8+ T-cell counts.

The time point tag for this specimen amounts to: approximately 25 months on ibrutinib. For TCR beta library preparation, roughly 1.8 micrograms of genomic DNA was extracted from cryopreserved PBMCs. Longitudinal blood samples from CLL patients on ibrutinib monotherapy were analyzed using high-throughput TCR beta sequencing. The patients took part in an open-label, single-center phase 2 trial of ibrutinib monotherapy. Via the germline V gene (reference sequence), CDR1 is LNHDA and CDR2 SQIVND. Germline trimming amounts to 5 bases on V and 2 bases on J, with 7 as the count of junction bases outside the gene matches. Inclusive of the bounding cysteine and phenylalanine, the CDR3 is 15 residues long. CDR3 DNA only is kept here, 45 bases in frame from base 1. Concerning this clone itself: No antigen is known for it. The sample holds no much larger clone one base away, and base qualities are not on file.

A MiSeq instrument was used for deep resolution sequencing, which targeted depths ranging from 1 in 1 million up to 1 in 200,000 T cells, with coverage averaging 10x for each clonotype. The immunoSEQ hsTCRB Kit was used to generate TCR beta libraries. The study's processing was this. The data were analyzed with ImmunoSEQ Analyzer and ImmunoSEQ Data Assistant, and V, D and J gene assignments followed IMGT definitions. Clonality, with values ranging from 0 to 1, was calculated as one minus the normalized Shannon entropy of productive rearrangement frequencies. Public clonotype analysis was restricted to overrepresented clonotypes comprising at least 0.05% of each patient's repertoire. Approximately 12 age-matched healthy donor repertoires from immuneACCESS were used as controls for clonality. Drawn from immuneACCESS, this table holds only the in-frame rearrangements with V and J called that TCRdb kept. Clones are partly lost; checked studies trace under half to an unresolved V gene and leave the rest unexplained. That table is the source of V, J and clone size, and D and trimming were worked out from the DNA. In all, the sample holds approximately 100,000 clones, and 75% to 80% of those were seen once. Clones ranked in the top ten supply 20% to 25% of the sample.

This receptor was obtained from a human donor with chronic lymphocytic leukemia. Sample: PBMCs, taken after 24 months of ibrutinib treatment. The chain links TRBV19 with TRBJ2-3, and TRBD2 matches 7 of the central bases. For the CDR3, the sequence is CASSGLAANTDTQYF. The sequenced DNA: TGTGCCAGTAGTGGGCTAGCGGCTAACACAGATACGCAGTATTTT.